The subject of this entry is one T cell receptor (beta chain). Its specificity is not known. This CDR3 region has 14 residues. Trimming removed 1 base from V and 2 bases from J, with 9 bases in between. Germline V CDR1 and CDR2: LNHDA, SQIVND (reference sequence). The source of the sample is a study of vaccination and CD4 T cells after COVID-19. Researchers used the Oncomine TCR Beta short-read assay to sequence DNA from cultured CD4+ T cells. One entry per CDR3 protein results from TCRdb running MiXCR on the PCR reads. The repertoire holds approximately 24,000 distinct CDR3 sequences, with less than 35% as singletons. Time point given: late sampling 161 to 241 days after vaccination in three convalescent patients. Treatment in this sample: roughly ten-day PBMC culture with coronavirus spike peptide pools or control peptides (ViraFEST assay).

The clonotype was recovered from a human donor who had recovered from COVID-19. This chain connects TRBV19 to TRBJ2-7; D perhaps matches TRBD2 (5 bases). Sample: CD4+ T cells from blood, cultured in vitro, taken about 7 months after SARS-CoV-2 vaccination. The CDR3 bases are TGTGCCAGTAGTATAGTCCCGGGGACCTACGAGCAGTACTTC. Protein: CASSIVPGTYEQYF.